The rows below give T cell receptor beta chains drawn from one sample of a study of blood T cell repertoires in COVID-19. Assay: immunoSEQ multiplex PCR; the TCRdb copy retains only in-frame clones and omits some. The table includes about 140,000 clones, 70% to 90% detected once. Sequenced material: peripheral blood. The origin of the receptors is a man over 45 with acute or convalescent COVID-19. The CDR3 runs from the conserved cysteine through the conserved F or W. D genes are given only for firm matches. For some rows the clone size is stated as once, few or many, or as a class when expanded; others skip it.

d_call j_call v_call clone_size cdr3_nt cdr3_aa
TRBD2 TRBJ2-7 TRBV4-1 . TGCGCCAGCAGCCAAGATGTGCCTCGGGGGGACGAGCAGTACTTC CASSQDVPRGDEQYF
. TRBJ2-5 TRBV7-3 once TGTGCCAGCAGTTCTCTAGGCCAAGAGACCCAGTACTTC CASSSLGQETQYF
. TRBJ1-2 TRBV10-2 . TGCGCCAGCAGTGAAAACAGCAACTATGGCTACACCTTC CASSENSNYGYTF
. TRBJ1-1 TRBV7-6 . TGTGCCAGCAGCGATCCTGGGGCCGTCGGGTCCACTGAAGCTTTCTTT CASSDPGAVGSTEAFF
TRBD2 TRBJ2-7 TRBV27 . TGTGCCAGCAGTTTGAATAGCGGGCGCCCCTACGAGCAGTACTTC CASSLNSGRPYEQYF
TRBD2 TRBJ2-3 TRBV4-1 . TGCGCCAGCAGCCAGGGACTAGCGGGACTCACAGATACGCAGTATTTT CASSQGLAGLTDTQYF
TRBD1 TRBJ2-2 TRBV3-1/TRBV3-2 . TGTGCCAGCAGACCCGGGACAGGGGGCCGTTTGAGGACCGGGGAGCTGTTTTTT CASRPGTGGRLRTGELFF
TRBD1 TRBJ2-7 TRBV16 once TGTGCCAGCAGCCAAGGTGGGACAGGGGTAGACTTTTCCTACGAGCAGTACTTC CASSQGGTGVDFSYEQYF
TRBD1 TRBJ1-5 TRBV7-9 . TGTGCCAGCAGCTTAGACAGGGGCTCCGGTCAGCCCCAGCATTTT CASSLDRGSGQPQHF
TRBD1 TRBJ1-6 TRBV6-4 . TGTGCCAGCAGTGACTCCAGTGCAGGGGGTGGTTCACCCCTCCACTTT CASSDSSAGGGSPLHF
TRBD2 TRBJ2-5 TRBV13 . TGTGCCAGCAGGGGCGGGGGGCGCGGAGAGACCCAGTACTTC CASRGGGRGETQYF
TRBD2 TRBJ2-7 TRBV4-2 once TGTGCCAGCAGGGTGGCGGGGGGGCCCTACGAGCAGTACTTC CASRVAGGPYEQYF
TRBD2 TRBJ2-7 TRBV6-1 once TGTGCCAGCAGTGAGGGCGGGGGTCTCGGTTGGGAGCAGTACTTC CASSEGGGLGWEQYF
TRBD2 TRBJ2-7 TRBV11-2 . TGTGCCAGCAGCTTACGCCTAGCGGGAGAGACAAATGACGAGCAGTACTTC CASSLRLAGETNDEQYF
TRBD1 TRBJ1-6 TRBV7-6 . TGTGCCAGCAGCTTAGAGGGGACAGGTAATTCACCCCTCCACTTT CASSLEGTGNSPLHF
. TRBJ1-1 TRBV5-1 . TGCGCCAGCAGCTTCTCGGGAGGTTGGGCGGTGGGGGCAGAAGCTTTCTTT CASSFSGGWAVGAEAFF
TRBD1 TRBJ1-5 TRBV10-2 . TGCGCCAGCACCACAGGGGCAAGGGGTCAGCCCCAGCATTTT CASTTGARGQPQHF
TRBD1 TRBJ1-2 TRBV13 once TGTGCCAGCACCCAGGGGGATAACTATGGCTACACCTTC CASTQGDNYGYTF
TRBD1 TRBJ2-1 TRBV7-9 . TGTGCCAGCAACTATGTTCCGGGACAGAAATCTGAGCAGTTCTTC CASNYVPGQKSEQFF
TRBD2 TRBJ2-5 TRBV3-1/TRBV3-2 . TGTGCCAGCAGCCAACGTGGCGGGGGGGCTAGGGGAGAGACCCAGTACTTC CASSQRGGGARGETQYF
. TRBJ1-6 TRBV6-4 few TGTGCCAGCAGTGACTCGGGCAGACCGAATTCACCCCTCCACTTT CASSDSGRPNSPLHF
. TRBJ2-3 TRBV6-1 . TGTGCCAGCAGTGACCAGGGTAACCGAGATACGCAGTATTTT CASSDQGNRDTQYF
. TRBJ1-4 TRBV7-9 once TGTGCCAGCAGCTTTCCGGACAGTCAAAATGAAAAACTGTTTTTT CASSFPDSQNEKLFF
TRBD1 TRBJ1-5 TRBV24-1 . TGTGCCACCAGTGACCCGGGACAGGGAGAGGGTCAGCCCCAGCATTTT CATSDPGQGEGQPQHF
. TRBJ1-1 TRBV10-3 . TGTGCCATCAGTGAGTCGACACAGAACACTGAAGCTTTCTTT CAISESTQNTEAFF
. TRBJ1-5 TRBV23-1 once TGCGCCAGCAGCGACAGACATAGCAATCAGCCCCAGCATTTT CASSDRHSNQPQHF
. TRBJ1-3 TRBV5-1 . TGCGCCAGCAGCTTGGCCCCGATGGCACCCGGAAACACCATATATTTT CASSLAPMAPGNTIYF
TRBD1 TRBJ1-2 TRBV7-9 . TGTGCCAGCAGTCGTACTGTGGTTGGACAGGCGTCTAACTATGGCTACACCTTC CASSRTVVGQASNYGYTF
TRBD2 TRBJ2-3 TRBV7-2 . TGTGCCAGCAGCCCCCCGTTATCGCAGGGGACTAGCGGTACGCAGTATTTT CASSPPLSQGTSGTQYF
TRBD1 TRBJ2-5 TRBV6-6 . TGTGCCAGCAGTTTCCCGGACAGGGGGCTGCGAGAGACCCAGTACTTC CASSFPDRGLRETQYF
TRBD1 TRBJ1-5 TRBV19 . TGTGCCAGTAGCCCCGGGGACAGCGATAGCAATCAGCCCCAGCATTTT CASSPGDSDSNQPQHF
. TRBJ1-1 TRBV6-5 . TGTGCCAGCAGTTACTCGACGGGGAGGACTGAAGCTTTCTTT CASSYSTGRTEAFF
TRBD2 TRBJ2-7 TRBV4-1 few TGCGCCAGCAGCCAAGATCAGAGCGGGGGACCATCCTACGAGCAGTACTTC CASSQDQSGGPSYEQYF
. TRBJ2-3 TRBV7-2 . TGTGCCAGCAGCCCGCCGGGGGTTGGGGATACGCAGTATTTT CASSPPGVGDTQYF
. TRBJ1-2 TRBV6-5 . TGTGCCAGCAGTTCTTCCACGGGACAAACCTACACCTTC CASSSSTGQTYTF
TRBD2 TRBJ2-6 TRBV3-1/TRBV3-2 . TGTGCCAGCAGCCAAGGACTAGCGGCTATCGTCGGGGCCAACGTCCTGACTTTC CASSQGLAAIVGANVLTF
. TRBJ2-7 TRBV11-2 . TGTGCCAGCAGCCAGGTTCCCTGGACAGCCTACGAGCAGTACTTC CASSQVPWTAYEQYF
TRBD2 TRBJ2-7 TRBV5-1 . TGCGCCAGCAGCTTTGCAGCGGGAGCCCTCGAGCAGTACTTC CASSFAAGALEQYF
TRBD2 TRBJ2-1 TRBV6-2/TRBV6-3 . TGTGCCAGCAGTTACTCCCGGACTAGCGGCTCCTACAATGAGCAGTTCTTC CASSYSRTSGSYNEQFF
TRBD2 TRBJ2-1 TRBV19 . TGTGCCAGTAGTGCAACCGGGACTAAGACGGATGAGCAGTTCTTC CASSATGTKTDEQFF
TRBD2 TRBJ2-7 TRBV19 . TGTGCCAGCCTCGGGGGGGGGCCGAGGGAGCAGTACTTC CASLGGGPREQYF